These T cell receptor beta chains were read from a single sample in a study of T cells after yellow fever vaccination. MiXCR was run by TCRdb on the 5' RACE reads, yielding one entry per CDR3 protein. The sample includes 450,000 to 650,000 distinct CDR3 sequences, about 14% of them seen just once. Sequenced material: PBMCs, taken on the day of the yellow fever booster vaccination. The receptor source for this set is a man aged 30 to 39 who received the YFV17D yellow fever vaccine. Both conserved end residues are part of each CDR3. D genes are given only for firm matches. Expanded clones are given a class, and other clones once, few, many or no size at all.

J: TRBJ2-7; size: many; D: NA; V: TRBV3-1; CDR3: CASSQELGYYEQYF; DNA: TGTGCCAGCAGCCAAGAACTAGGCTACTACGAGCAGTACTTC
J: TRBJ2-2; size: few; D: NA; V: TRBV5-1; CDR3: CASSLDSTSTGELFF; DNA: TGCGCCAGCAGCTTGGACAGTACCTCCACCGGGGAGCTGTTTTTT
J: TRBJ1-2; size: few; D: TRBD1; V: TRBV7-2; CDR3: CASSLGAAGQGIYGYTF; DNA: TGTGCCAGCAGCTTAGGGGCCGCGGGACAGGGGATATATGGCTACACCTTC
J: TRBJ2-7; size: few; D: NA; V: TRBV27; CDR3: CASSFVLSSSYEQYF; DNA: TGTGCCAGCAGTTTTGTCCTATCGAGCTCCTACGAGCAGTACTTC
J: TRBJ2-1; size: NA; D: TRBD2; V: TRBV5-1; CDR3: CASSLVSSGASYNEQFF; DNA: TGCGCCAGCAGCTTGGTTTCTAGCGGGGCTTCCTACAATGAGCAGTTCTTC
J: TRBJ2-1; size: NA; D: TRBD2; V: TRBV7-2; CDR3: CASSLQGLAGGWEQFF; DNA: TGTGCCAGCAGCTTACAGGGACTAGCGGGAGGGTGGGAGCAGTTCTTC
J: TRBJ2-7; size: few; D: TRBD2; V: TRBV7-2; CDR3: CASSLTSGSFHEQYF; DNA: TGTGCCAGCAGCTTGACTAGCGGGAGTTTCCACGAGCAGTACTTC
J: TRBJ2-7; size: NA; D: TRBD2; V: TRBV5-1; CDR3: CASGVSSGAYEQYF; DNA: TGCGCCAGCGGGGTGAGTAGCGGGGCCTACGAGCAGTACTTC
J: TRBJ2-7; size: many; D: NA; V: TRBV20-1; CDR3: CSARSDTREQYF; DNA: TGCAGTGCTAGATCTGACACCCGCGAGCAGTACTTC
J: TRBJ2-3; size: few; D: NA; V: TRBV27; CDR3: CASSSGELFTDTQYF; DNA: TGTGCCAGCAGTAGTGGGGAGCTATTCACAGATACGCAGTATTTT
J: TRBJ2-7; size: few; D: TRBD1; V: TRBV28; CDR3: CASRQGARNEQYF; DNA: TGTGCCAGCAGACAGGGGGCGCGGAACGAGCAGTACTTC
J: TRBJ1-1; size: NA; D: NA; V: TRBV11-2; CDR3: CASSQTAALNTEAFF; DNA: TGTGCCAGCAGCCAAACGGCGGCGCTGAACACTGAAGCTTTCTTT
J: TRBJ1-1; size: few; D: NA; V: TRBV12-3/TRBV12-4; CDR3: CASSFGPGYGAEAFF; DNA: TGTGCCAGCAGTTTTGGGCCGGGGTATGGCGCTGAAGCTTTCTTT
J: TRBJ2-2; size: NA; D: NA; V: TRBV19; CDR3: CASKLVGELFF; DNA: TGTGCCAGTAAACTGGTCGGGGAGCTGTTTTTT